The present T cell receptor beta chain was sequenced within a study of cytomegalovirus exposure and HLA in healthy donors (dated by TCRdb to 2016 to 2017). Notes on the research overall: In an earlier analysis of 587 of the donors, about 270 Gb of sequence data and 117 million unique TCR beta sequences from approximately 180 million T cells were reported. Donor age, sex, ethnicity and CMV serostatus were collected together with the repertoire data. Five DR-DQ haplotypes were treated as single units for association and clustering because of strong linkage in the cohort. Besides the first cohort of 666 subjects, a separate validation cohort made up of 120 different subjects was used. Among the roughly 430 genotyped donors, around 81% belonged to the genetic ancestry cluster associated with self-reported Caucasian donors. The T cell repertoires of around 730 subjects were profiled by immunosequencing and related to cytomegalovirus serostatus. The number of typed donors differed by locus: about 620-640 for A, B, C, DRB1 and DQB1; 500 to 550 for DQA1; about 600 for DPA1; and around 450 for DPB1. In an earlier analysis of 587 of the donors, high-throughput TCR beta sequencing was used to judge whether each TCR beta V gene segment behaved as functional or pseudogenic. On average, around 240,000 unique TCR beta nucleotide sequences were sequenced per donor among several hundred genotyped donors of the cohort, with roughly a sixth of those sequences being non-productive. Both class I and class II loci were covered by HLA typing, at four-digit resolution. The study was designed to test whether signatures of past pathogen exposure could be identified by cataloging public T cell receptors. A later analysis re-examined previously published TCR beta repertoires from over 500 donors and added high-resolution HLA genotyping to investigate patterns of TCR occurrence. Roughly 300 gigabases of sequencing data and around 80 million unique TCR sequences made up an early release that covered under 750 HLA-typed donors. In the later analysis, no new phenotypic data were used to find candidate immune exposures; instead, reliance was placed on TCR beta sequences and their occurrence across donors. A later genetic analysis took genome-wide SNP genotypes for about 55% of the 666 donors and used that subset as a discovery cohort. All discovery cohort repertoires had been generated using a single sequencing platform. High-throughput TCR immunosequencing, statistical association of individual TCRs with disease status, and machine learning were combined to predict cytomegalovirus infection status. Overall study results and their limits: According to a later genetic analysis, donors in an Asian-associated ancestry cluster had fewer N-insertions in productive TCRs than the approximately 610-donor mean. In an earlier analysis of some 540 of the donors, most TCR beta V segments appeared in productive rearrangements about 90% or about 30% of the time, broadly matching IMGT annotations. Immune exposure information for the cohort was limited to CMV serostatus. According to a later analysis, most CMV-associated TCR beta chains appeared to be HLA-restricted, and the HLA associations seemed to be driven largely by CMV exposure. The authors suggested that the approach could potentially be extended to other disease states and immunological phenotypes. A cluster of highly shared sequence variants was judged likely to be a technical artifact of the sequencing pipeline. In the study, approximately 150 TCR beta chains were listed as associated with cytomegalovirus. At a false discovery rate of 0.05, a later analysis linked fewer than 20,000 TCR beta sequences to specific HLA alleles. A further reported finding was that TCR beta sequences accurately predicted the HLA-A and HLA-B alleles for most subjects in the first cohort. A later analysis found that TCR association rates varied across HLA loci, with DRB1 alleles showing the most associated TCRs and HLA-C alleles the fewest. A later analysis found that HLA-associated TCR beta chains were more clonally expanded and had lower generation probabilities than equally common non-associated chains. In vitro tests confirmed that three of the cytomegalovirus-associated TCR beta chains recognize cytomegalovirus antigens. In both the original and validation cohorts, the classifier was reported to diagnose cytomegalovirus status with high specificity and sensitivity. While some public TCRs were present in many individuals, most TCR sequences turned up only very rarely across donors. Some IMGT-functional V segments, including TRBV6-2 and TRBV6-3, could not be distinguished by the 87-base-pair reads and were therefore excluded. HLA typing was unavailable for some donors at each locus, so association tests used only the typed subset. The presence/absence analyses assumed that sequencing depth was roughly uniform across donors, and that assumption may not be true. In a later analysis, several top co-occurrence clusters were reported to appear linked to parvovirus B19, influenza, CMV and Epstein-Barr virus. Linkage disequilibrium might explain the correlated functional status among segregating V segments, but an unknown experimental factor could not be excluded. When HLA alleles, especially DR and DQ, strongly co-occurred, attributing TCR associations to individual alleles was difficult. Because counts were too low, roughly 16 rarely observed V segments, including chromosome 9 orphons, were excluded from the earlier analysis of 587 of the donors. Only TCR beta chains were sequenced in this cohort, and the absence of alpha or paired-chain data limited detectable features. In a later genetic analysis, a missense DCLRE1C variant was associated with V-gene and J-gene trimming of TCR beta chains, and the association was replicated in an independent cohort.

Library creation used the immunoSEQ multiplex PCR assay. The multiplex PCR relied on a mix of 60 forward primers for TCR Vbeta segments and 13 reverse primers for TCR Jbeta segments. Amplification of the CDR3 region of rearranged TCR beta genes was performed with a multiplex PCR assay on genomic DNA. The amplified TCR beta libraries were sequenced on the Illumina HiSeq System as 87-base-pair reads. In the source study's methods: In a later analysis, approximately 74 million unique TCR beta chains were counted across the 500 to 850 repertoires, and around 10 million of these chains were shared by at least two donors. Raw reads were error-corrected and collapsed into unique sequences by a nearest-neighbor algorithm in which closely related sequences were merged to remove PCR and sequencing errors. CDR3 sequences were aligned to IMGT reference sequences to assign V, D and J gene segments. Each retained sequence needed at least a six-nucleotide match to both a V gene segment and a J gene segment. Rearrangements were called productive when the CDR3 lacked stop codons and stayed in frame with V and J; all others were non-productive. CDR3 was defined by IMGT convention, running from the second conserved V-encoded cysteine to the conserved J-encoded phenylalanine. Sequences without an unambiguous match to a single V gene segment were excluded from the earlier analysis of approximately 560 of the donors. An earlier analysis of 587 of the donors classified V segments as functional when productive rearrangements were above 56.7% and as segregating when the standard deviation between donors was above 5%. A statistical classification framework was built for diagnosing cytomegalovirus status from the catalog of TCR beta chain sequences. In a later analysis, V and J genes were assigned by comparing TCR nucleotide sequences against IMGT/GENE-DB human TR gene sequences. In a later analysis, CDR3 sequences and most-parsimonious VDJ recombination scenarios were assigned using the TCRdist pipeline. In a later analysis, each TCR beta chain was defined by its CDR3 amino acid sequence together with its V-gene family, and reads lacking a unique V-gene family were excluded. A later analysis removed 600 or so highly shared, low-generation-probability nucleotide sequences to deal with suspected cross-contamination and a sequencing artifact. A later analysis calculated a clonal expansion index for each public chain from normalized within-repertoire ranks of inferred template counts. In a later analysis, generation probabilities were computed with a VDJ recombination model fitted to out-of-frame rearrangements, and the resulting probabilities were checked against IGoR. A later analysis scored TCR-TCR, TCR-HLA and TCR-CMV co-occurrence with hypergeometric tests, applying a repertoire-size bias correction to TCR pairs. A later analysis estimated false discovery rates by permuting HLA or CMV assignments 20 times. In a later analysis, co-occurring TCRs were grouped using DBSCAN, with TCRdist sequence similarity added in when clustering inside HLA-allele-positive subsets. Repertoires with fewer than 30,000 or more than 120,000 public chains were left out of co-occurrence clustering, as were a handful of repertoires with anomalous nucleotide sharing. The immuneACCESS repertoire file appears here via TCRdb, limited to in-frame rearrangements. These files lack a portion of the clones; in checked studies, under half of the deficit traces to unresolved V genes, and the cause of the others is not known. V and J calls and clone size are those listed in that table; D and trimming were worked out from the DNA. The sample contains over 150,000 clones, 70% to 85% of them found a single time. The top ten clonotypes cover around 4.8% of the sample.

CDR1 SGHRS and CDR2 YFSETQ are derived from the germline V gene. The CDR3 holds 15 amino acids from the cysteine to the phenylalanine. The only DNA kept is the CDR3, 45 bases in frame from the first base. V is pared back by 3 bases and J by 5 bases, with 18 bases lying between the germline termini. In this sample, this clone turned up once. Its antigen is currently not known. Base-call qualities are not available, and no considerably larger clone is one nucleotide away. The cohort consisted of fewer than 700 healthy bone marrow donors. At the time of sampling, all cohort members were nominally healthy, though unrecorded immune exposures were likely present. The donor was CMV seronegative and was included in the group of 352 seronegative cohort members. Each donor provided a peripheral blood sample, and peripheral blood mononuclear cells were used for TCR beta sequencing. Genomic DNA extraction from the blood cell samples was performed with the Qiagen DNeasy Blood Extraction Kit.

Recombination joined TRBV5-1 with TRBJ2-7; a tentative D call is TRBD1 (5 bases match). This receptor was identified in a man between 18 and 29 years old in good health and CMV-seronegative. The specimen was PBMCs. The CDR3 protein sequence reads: CASSSQRQARDEQYF. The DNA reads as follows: TGCGCCAGCAGCTCCCAGAGGCAGGCCAGGGACGAGCAGTACTTC.